Sequencing of this T cell receptor (beta chain) was carried out in a study of shared clonotypes between healthy human individuals. The germline CDR1 and CDR2 sequences are ENHRY and SYGVKD. There are 11 residues in the CDR3. The V gene lost 4 bases and the J gene lost 5 bases, with 6 bases spanning the gap. Sequencing used immunoSEQ multiplex PCR; TCRdb keeps in-frame clones, though not all of them. Counted here are a few million clones, approximately 96% occurring once; the ten biggest clones make up 0.13%. The TCR originated in a man aged 18 to 29 in good health. The chain joins TRBV10-3 to TRBJ2-7, with D uncertain. The specimen sequenced was naive CD4+ T cells sorted from blood. As to subset: CD45RA+ positively selected. CDR3 residues: CAISAQDEQYF. The DNA of the CDR3 is TGTGCCATCAGTGCGCAAGACGAGCAGTACTTC.